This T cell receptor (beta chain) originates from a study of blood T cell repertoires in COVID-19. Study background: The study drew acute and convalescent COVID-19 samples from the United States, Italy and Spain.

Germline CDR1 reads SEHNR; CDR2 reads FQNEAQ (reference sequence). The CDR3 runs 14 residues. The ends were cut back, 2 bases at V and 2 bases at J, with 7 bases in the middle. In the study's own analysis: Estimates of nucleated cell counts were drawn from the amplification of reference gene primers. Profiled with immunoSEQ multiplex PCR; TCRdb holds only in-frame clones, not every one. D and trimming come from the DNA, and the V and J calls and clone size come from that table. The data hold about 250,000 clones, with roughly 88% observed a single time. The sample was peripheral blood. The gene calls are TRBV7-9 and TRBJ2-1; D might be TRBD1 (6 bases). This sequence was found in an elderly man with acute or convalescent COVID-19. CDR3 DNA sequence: TGTGCCAGCAGCTTACAGGGGACCTACAATGAGCAGTTCTTC. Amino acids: CASSLQGTYNEQFF.